A single T cell receptor beta chain is shown here with its context. Its antigen target is currently unknown. No clone much larger than this one lies a single base away; base qualities are absent. This entry belongs to a study of OX40 agonist ivuxolimab in advanced cancers. As for the study more broadly: The costimulatory receptor OX40 (CD134) was targeted by ivuxolimab, a fully human IgG2 agonistic monoclonal antibody. Peripheral TCRbeta sequencing aimed to test whether ivuxolimab altered TCR sequence diversity and caused clonal T-cell expansion. Partial responses were achieved by three dose-escalation patients, of whom one had hepatocellular carcinoma and two had cutaneous melanoma. The paper reports the monotherapy dose-escalation portion (N of about 50 patients) of the phase I ivuxolimab trial. Of the 52 patients in dose escalation, some 20 had hepatocellular carcinoma, some 15 had melanoma, 9 had renal cell carcinoma and 9 had head and neck cancer. Intravenous ivuxolimab was administered to patients every 2 weeks at six dose levels: 0.01, 0.1, 0.3, 1.5, 3 and 10 mg/kg. A male proportion of 82.7% and a mean age of approximately 62 years, ranging from 23 to 79, were recorded for the dose-escalation cohort. Patients were allowed to have had prior anti-PD-1, anti-PD-L1 or anti-CTLA-4 therapy, and approximately 40% of the dose-escalation patients had been treated with checkpoint inhibitors. Overall study results and their limits: On average, CD8+ T cells showed more expanded clones than CD4+ T cells after ivuxolimab. In the 0.1-3.0 mg/kg groups, partial responders had among the lowest normalized peripheral clonal expansion, particularly in CD8+ T cells. The antigen specificity of the clonally expanded peripheral T cells was not determined. Low levels of normalized T-cell clonal expansion were also seen in some nonresponding patients. Clonal expansion of both CD4+ and CD8+ blood T cells was observed from baseline to week 6 at doses 0.1 to 3.0 mg/kg.

The trial excluded patients who had a history of autoimmune disease or were on systemic immunosuppression. Peripheral blood for TCR sequencing was drawn from every dose cohort at baseline, at cycle 4 day 1 and at cycle 7 day 1. The samples were drawn from a first-in-human, open-label, multicenter phase I dose-escalation trial of ivuxolimab. Adults with locally advanced or metastatic melanoma, renal cell, hepatocellular, or head and neck squamous cell carcinoma were enrolled in the trial. Before TCR sequencing, CD4+ T cells and CD8+ T cells from peripheral blood were sorted into separate populations. The germline V gene encodes CDR1 SGHTA and CDR2 FQGNSA. Including the terminal cysteine and phenylalanine, the CDR3 comprises 18 residues. Only CDR3 DNA remains: 54 bases, in frame from the first base. Unmatched junction bases come to 18, with V trimmed by 2 bases and J by 9 bases. Genomic DNA was isolated from the sorted cells so that the TCRbeta CDR3 region could be sequenced. TCRbeta CDR3 regions were sequenced using the immunoSEQ Assay. This immuneACCESS table, as held by TCRdb, lists in-frame sequences with V and J called but not all clones. Of the missing ones, under half trace to an unresolved V gene in checked studies; the others have no known cause. This sample is represented by fewer than 55,000 clones; 87% of them were singletons. About 1.8% of the sample rests with the top ten.

The chain uses TRBV7-2 and TRBJ2-1, with 8 bases aligning to TRBD2. The clonotype originates from an adult with an advanced solid tumor such as melanoma, head and neck, liver or kidney cancer. Material: CD4+ or CD8+ T cells sorted from blood, obtained in a trial of the OX40 agonist ivuxolimab. The CDR3 loop reads CASSLRSGLAPRKGEQFF. The bases are TGTGCCAGCAGCTTAAGGAGCGGACTAGCACCAAGAAAGGGTGAGCAGTTCTTC.